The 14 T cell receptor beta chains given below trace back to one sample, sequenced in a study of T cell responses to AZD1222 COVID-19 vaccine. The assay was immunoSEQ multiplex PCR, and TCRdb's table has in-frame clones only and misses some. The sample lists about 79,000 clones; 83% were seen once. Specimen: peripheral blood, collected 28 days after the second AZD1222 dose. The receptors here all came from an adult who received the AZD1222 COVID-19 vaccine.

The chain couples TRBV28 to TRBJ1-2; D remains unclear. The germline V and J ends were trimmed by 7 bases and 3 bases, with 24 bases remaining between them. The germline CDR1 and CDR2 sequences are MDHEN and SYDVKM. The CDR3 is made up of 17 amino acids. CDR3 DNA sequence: TGTGCCAGCATTAACTCCGGGATGACAAGGTGGGACTATGGCTACACCTTC. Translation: CASINSGMTRWDYGYTF.

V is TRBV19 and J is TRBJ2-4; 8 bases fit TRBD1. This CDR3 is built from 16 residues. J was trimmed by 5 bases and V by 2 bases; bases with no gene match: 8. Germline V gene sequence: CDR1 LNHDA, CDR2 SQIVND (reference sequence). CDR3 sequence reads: CASSISIGQGENIQYF. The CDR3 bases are TGTGCCAGTAGTATAAGTATTGGACAGGGCGAAAACATTCAGTACTTC.

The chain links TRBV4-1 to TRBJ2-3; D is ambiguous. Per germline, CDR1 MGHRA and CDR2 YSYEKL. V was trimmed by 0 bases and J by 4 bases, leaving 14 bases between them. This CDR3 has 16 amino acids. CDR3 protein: CASSQDQGSGADTQYF. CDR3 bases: TGCGCCAGCAGCCAAGATCAAGGAAGTGGGGCAGATACGCAGTATTTT.

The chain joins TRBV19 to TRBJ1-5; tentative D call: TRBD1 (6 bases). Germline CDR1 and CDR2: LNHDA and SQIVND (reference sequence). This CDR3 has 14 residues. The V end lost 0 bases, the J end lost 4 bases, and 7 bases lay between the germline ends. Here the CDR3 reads CASSIEQGNQPQHF. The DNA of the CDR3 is TGTGCCAGTAGTATAGAACAGGGAAATCAGCCCCAGCATTTT.

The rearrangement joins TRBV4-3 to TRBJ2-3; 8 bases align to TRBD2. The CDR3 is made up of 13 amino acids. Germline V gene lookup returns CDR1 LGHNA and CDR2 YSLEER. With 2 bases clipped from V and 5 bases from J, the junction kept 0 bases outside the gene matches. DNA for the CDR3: TGCGCCAGCAGCCAACGGGAGGGAGATACGCAGTATTTT. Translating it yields CASSQREGDTQYF.

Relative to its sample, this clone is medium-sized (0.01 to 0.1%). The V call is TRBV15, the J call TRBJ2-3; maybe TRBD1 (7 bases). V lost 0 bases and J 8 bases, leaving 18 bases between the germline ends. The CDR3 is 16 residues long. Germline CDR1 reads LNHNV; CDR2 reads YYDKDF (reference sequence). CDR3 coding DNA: TGTGCCACCAGCAGAGAAGGGGGCGGGATCGATGGTACGCAGTATTTT. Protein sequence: CATSREGGGIDGTQYF.

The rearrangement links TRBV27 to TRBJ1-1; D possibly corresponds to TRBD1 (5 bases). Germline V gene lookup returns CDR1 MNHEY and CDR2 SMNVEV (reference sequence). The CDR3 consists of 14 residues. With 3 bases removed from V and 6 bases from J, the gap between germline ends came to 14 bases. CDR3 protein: CASSFDSLNAEAFF. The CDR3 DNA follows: TGTGCCAGCAGTTTTGACAGTCTTAACGCTGAAGCTTTCTTT.

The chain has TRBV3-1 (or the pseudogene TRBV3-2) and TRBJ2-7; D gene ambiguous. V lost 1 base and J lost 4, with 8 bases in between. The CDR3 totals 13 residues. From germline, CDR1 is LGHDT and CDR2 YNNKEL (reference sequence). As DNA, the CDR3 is TGTGCCAGCAGCCAAGGGTACCAGTACGAGCAGTACTTC. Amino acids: CASSQGYQYEQYF.

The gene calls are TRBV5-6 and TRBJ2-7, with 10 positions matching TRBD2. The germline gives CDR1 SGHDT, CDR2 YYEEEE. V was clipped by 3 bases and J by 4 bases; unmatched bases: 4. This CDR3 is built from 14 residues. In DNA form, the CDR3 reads TGTGCCAGCAGCTCGGGACTAGCGAATTACGAGCAGTACTTC. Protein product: CASSSGLANYEQYF.

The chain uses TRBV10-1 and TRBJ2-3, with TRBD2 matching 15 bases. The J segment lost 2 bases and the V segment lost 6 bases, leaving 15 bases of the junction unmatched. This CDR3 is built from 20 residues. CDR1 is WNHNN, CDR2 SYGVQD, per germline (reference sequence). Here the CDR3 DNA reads TGCGCCAGCAGAAGCCTGACCCCGGGACTAGCGGGAGGAAACACAGATACGCAGTATTTT. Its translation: CASRSLTPGLAGGNTDTQYF.

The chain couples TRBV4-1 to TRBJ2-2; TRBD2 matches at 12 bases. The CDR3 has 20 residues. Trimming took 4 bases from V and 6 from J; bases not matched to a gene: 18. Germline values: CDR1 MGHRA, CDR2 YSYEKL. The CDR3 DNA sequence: TGCGCCAGCAGCCTCGGCCTAGCGGGAGGGCCTAAGGTTTTTCCCGGGGAGCTGTTTTTT. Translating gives CASSLGLAGGPKVFPGELFF.

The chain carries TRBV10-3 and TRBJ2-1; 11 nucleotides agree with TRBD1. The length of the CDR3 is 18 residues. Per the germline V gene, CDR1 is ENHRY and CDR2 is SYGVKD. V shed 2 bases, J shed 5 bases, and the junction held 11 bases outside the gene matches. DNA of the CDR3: TGTGCCATCAGTGAGAGTAGGGGACAGGGGGACGGAAACAATGAGCAGTTCTTC. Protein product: CAISESRGQGDGNNEQFF.

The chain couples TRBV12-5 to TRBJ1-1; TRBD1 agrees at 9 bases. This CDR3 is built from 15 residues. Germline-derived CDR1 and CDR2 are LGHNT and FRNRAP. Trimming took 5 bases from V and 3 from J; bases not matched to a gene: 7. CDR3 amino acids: CASGEATGGHTEAFF. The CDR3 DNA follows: TGTGCTAGTGGTGAAGCGACAGGGGGTCACACTGAAGCTTTCTTT.

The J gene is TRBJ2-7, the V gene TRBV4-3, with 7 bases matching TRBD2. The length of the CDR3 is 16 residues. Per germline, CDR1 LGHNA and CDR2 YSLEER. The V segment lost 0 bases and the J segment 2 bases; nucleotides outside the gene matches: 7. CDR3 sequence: CASSQDWSSGTYEQYF. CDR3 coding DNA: TGCGCCAGCAGCCAAGATTGGTCTAGCGGTACCTACGAGCAGTACTTC.